This T cell receptor beta chain was sequenced during a study of CD8 T cells in ankylosing spondylitis. Study-wide points: There was reportedly significant enrichment of clones that were disease-linked in matched ankylosing spondylitis synovial fluid. Eight highly homologous variants formed a TCR beta motif that appeared characteristic of ankylosing spondylitis blood.

Scientists made TCR beta libraries using quantitative 5'-RACE with molecular barcodes. TCRdb reanalysed the 5' RACE reads using MiXCR and keeps one entry per CDR3 protein. Of roughly 440,000 distinct CDR3 sequences listed, roughly a sixth are singletons. V gave up 2 bases and J gave up 3 bases, with 14 bases separating them. Germline loops: CDR1 MNHEY, CDR2 SVGAGI. The CDR3 loop spans 15 amino acids. This clonotype has more than one count but fewer than ten. What it binds is unknown. The receptor was derived from a male donor with ankylosing spondylitis. The genes are TRBV6-5 and TRBJ2-7; D is perhaps TRBD1 (6 bases). Sequencing input: blood, either unsorted or a sorted T cell fraction (not recorded which). The CDR3 DNA is TGTGCCAGCAGTTACCGGCCCAGGGGATTCTACGAGCAGTACTTC. This sequence encodes CASSYRPRGFYEQYF.